This TCR beta chain was documented in a study of identical twins. Study-wide results and limits: Invariant T cells like MAIT and iNKT could partly confound the zero-insertion analyses. Conclusions leaned on cross-sectional statistical analysis and did not track the same donors over time.

Template switching supplied a universal primer site; unique molecular identifiers were carried on the cDNA. TCRdb recomputed calls from the 5' RACE reads with MiXCR, one row per CDR3 protein. The sample yields 500,000 to 600,000 distinct CDR3 sequences, less than 25% seen once. There are a few counts of this clonotype. No antigen is known for it. The data were also submitted as part of a second study, on T cells expressing NK-cell markers. In that study: The study drew TCR beta repertoires from sorted CD3+CD56+NKG2C+, CD3+CD56+NKG2C- and CD3+CD56-NKG2C+ T cells.

The origin of this receptor is a young woman in good health. Sample: CD4+ T cells sorted from blood.

The CDR3 here is CASSLAVRNTQYF. The CDR3 DNA sequence: TGTGCCAGCAGCTTAGCGGTGAGGAATACGCAGTATTTT. The chain combines TRBV7-2 with TRBJ2-3; D is uncertain. In germline, CDR1 is SGHTA, CDR2 FQGNSA. The CDR3 is 13 amino acids. Trimming left V 0 bases short and J 7 bases short, with 8 bases between.